This TCR beta chain was obtained from a study of OX40 agonist ivuxolimab in advanced cancers. Measured with immunoSEQ multiplex PCR; TCRdb has only the in-frame clones, and not every one. This sample has approximately 64,000 clones, with roughly 89% found just once. This CDR3 comprises 18 residues. The germline V gene has CDR1 MGHDK and CDR2 SYGVNS. V was cut by 0 bases and J by 0 bases, with 12 bases left in between. Sample: CD4+ or CD8+ T cells sorted from blood, taken in a trial of the OX40 agonist ivuxolimab. The V call is TRBV25-1, the J call TRBJ2-6; D perhaps matches TRBD2 (5 bases). This receptor was obtained from an adult with an advanced solid tumor such as melanoma, head and neck, liver or kidney cancer. The CDR3 nucleotides read TGTGCCAGCAGTGAATATGGAGGCGGCCACTCTGGGGCCAACGTCCTGACTTTC. Amino acid sequence: CASSEYGGGHSGANVLTF. Supplemented by reference TRBV25-1 and TRBJ2-6, the full variable domain reads EADIYQTPRYLVIGTGKKITLECSQTMGHDKMYWYQQDPGMELHLIHYSYGVNSTEKGDLSSESTVSRIRTEHFPLTLESARPSHTSQYLCASSEYGGGHSGANVLTFGAGSRLTVL.